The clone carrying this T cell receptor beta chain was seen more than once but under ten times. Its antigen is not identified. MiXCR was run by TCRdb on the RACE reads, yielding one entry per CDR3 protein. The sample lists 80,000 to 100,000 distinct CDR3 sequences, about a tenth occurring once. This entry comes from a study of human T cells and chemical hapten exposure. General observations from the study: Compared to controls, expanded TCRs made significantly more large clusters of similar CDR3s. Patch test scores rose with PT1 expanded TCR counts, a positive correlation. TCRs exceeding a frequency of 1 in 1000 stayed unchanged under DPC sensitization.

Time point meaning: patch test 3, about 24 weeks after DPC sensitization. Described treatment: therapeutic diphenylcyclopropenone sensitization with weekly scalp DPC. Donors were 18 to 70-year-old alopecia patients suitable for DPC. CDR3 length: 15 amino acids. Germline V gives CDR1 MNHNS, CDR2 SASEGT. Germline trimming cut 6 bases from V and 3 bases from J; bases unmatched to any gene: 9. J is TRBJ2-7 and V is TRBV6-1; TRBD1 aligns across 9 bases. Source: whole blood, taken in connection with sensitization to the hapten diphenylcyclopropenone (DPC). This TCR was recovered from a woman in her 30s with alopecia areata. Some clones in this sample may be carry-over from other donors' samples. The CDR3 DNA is TGTGCCAGCAGACACACCGGGACAGGGTACTACGAGCAGTACTTC. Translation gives CASRHTGTGYYEQYF.